The text below deals with one T cell receptor (beta chain). Its antigen is unknown. Method: immunoSEQ multiplex PCR; TCRdb's copy keeps in-frame clones and lacks some. The sample shows approximately 32,000 clones, roughly 90% of them seen only once. This entry comes from a study of OX40 agonist ivuxolimab in advanced cancers. In the study overall: The dose of intravenous ivuxolimab that patients received every 2 weeks ranged from 0.01 to 10 mg/kg. Treatment received earlier with anti-PD-1, anti-PD-L1 or anti-CTLA-4 agents was allowed, and more than 35% had some. Findings of the study overall: More expanded clones were found, on average, in CD8+ than in CD4+ T cells.

Patients were ineligible given autoimmune disease history or systemic immunosuppression. The receptor was isolated from an adult with an advanced solid tumor such as melanoma, head and neck, liver or kidney cancer. This specimen consisted of CD4+ or CD8+ T cells sorted from blood, obtained in a trial of the OX40 agonist ivuxolimab.

Here the CDR3 DNA reads TGTGCCAGCAGCGGGGGAGGGCTAGCGGGAGGGTCAGATACGCAGTATTTT. Its translation is CASSGGGLAGGSDTQYF. The J gene is TRBJ2-3, the V gene TRBV9; 12 bases are shared with TRBD2. CDR3 length equals 17 residues. With V trimmed by 3 bases and J by 4 bases, 9 bases remained unmatched. From germline, CDR1 is SGDLS and CDR2 YYNGEE.